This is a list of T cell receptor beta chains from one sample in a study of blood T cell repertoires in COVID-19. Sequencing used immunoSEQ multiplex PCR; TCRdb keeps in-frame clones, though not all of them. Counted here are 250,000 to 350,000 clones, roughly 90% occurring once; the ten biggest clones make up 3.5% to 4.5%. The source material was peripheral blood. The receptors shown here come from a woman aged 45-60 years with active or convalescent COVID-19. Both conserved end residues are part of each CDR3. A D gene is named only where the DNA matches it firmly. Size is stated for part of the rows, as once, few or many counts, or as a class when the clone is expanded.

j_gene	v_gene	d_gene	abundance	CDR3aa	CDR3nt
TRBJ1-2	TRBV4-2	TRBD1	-	CASYRGNYGYTF	TGTGCCAGCTACAGGGGGAACTATGGCTACACCTTC
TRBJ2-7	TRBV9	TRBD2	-	CASSVGGLAGLGEQYF	TGTGCCAGCAGCGTAGGGGGACTAGCGGGACTTGGCGAGCAGTACTTC
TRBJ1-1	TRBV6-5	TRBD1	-	CASSVQGLAEAFF	TGTGCCAGCAGCGTACAGGGGCTCGCTGAAGCTTTCTTT
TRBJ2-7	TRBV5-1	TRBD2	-	CASSPLIRTSGIGEQYF	TGCGCCAGCAGCCCCCTTATCCGGACTAGCGGGATTGGCGAGCAGTACTTC
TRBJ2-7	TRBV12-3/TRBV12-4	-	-	CASSAQGRVEQYF	TGTGCCAGCAGTGCACAGGGTCGGGTAGAGCAGTACTTC
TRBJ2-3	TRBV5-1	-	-	CATQGNTDTQYF	TGCGCCACTCAGGGGAACACAGATACGCAGTATTTT
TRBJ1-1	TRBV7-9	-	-	CASGGQGNTEAFF	TGTGCCAGTGGGGGCCAGGGGAACACTGAAGCTTTCTTT
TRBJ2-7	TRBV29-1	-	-	CSVPTGLGEQYF	TGCAGCGTTCCCACAGGGCTGGGTGAGCAGTACTTC
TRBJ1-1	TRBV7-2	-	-	CASSPRSQVNTEAFF	TGTGCCAGCAGCCCCCGATCACAGGTTAACACTGAAGCTTTCTTT
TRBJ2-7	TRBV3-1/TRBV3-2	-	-	CASSQDSRAYEQYF	TGTGCCAGCAGCCAAGATTCGCGGGCCTACGAGCAGTACTTC
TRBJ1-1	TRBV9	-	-	CASSVVNRGSNTEAFF	TGTGCCAGCAGCGTAGTAAATAGAGGGAGCAACACTGAAGCTTTCTTT
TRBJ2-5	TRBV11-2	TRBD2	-	CASSLSGGKGYQETQYF	TGTGCCAGCAGCCTTAGCGGGGGCAAAGGTTACCAAGAGACCCAGTACTTC
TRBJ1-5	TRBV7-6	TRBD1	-	CASSLAGQGPYSNQPQHF	TGTGCCAGCAGCTTAGCCGGACAGGGTCCCTATAGCAATCAGCCCCAGCATTTT
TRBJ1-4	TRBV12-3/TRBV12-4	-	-	CASSVRGWEKLFF	TGTGCCAGCAGTGTGCGGGGGTGGGAAAAACTGTTTTTT
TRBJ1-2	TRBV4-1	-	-	CASSQGSGGYTF	TGCGCCAGCAGCCAAGGGTCCGGTGGCTACACCTTC
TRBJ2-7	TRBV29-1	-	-	CSVEEGRSYEQYF	TGCAGCGTTGAAGAGGGGAGGTCCTACGAGCAGTACTTC
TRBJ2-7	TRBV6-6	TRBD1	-	CASSSGQVYEQYF	TGTGCCAGCAGTTCGGGACAGGTCTACGAGCAGTACTTC
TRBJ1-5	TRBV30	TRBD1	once	CAWSRGTGGRLSQPQHF	TGTGCCTGGAGTAGGGGGACAGGGGGCAGATTGAGTCAGCCCCAGCATTTT
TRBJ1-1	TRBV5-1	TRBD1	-	CASTYRGGQGSLTTEAFF	TGCGCCAGCACCTATAGGGGAGGACAGGGCAGCTTGACCACTGAAGCTTTCTTT
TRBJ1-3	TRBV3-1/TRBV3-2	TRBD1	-	CASSQDRDRGPGNTIYF	TGTGCCAGCAGCCAAGATCGGGACAGGGGGCCTGGAAACACCATATATTTT
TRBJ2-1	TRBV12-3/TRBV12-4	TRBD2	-	CASSFGGDEQFF	TGTGCCAGCAGTTTCGGGGGGGATGAGCAGTTCTTC
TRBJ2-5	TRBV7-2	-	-	CASSLQGSLETQYF	TGTGCCAGCAGCTTACAGGGTTCGCTAGAGACCCAGTACTTC
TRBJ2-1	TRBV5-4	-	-	CASSLLRDYNEQFF	TGTGCCAGCAGCTTGTTGCGGGACTACAATGAGCAGTTCTTC
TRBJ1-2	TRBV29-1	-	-	CSGMGGANYGYTF	TGCAGCGGGATGGGGGGAGCGAACTATGGCTACACCTTC
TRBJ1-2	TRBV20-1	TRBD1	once	CSAFDRGGYTF	TGCAGTGCTTTTGACAGGGGTGGCTACACCTTC
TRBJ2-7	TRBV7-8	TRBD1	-	CASSLGRTGAYEQYF	TGTGCCAGCAGCTTAGGGAGGACAGGGGCCTACGAGCAGTACTTC
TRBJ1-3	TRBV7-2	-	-	CASSPGAVSGNTIYF	TGTGCCAGCAGCCCTGGAGCAGTCTCTGGAAACACCATATATTTT
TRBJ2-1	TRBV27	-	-	CASRAQGSYNEQFF	TGTGCCAGCAGGGCCCAGGGTTCCTACAATGAGCAGTTCTTC
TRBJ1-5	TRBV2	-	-	CASRGGISNQPQHF	TGTGCCAGCAGGGGGGGAATTAGCAATCAGCCCCAGCATTTT
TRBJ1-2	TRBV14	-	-	CASSQETAYGYTF	TGTGCCAGCAGCCAAGAAACAGCCTATGGCTACACCTTC
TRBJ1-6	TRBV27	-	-	CASSPAGHNSPLHF	TGTGCCAGCAGTCCCGCAGGCCATAATTCACCCCTCCACTTT
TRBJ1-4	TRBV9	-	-	CASSLKQSNEKLFF	TGTGCCAGCAGCTTAAAACAGAGTAATGAAAAACTGTTTTTT
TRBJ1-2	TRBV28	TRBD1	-	CASSFGAGTGVNYGYTF	TGTGCCAGCAGTTTTGGTGCCGGGACAGGGGTTAACTATGGCTACACCTTC
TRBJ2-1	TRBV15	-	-	CATSREARSYNEQFF	TGTGCCACCAGCAGAGAAGCTAGGTCCTACAATGAGCAGTTCTTC
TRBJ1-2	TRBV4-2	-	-	CASSQERERYGYTF	TGTGCCAGCAGCCAAGAGAGGGAGCGCTATGGCTACACCTTC